A single T cell receptor (beta chain) is shown here with its context. The antigen is not known. Indicated time point: newly diagnosed GD, antithyroid drugs for less than 3 months. The TCR library was made from RNA extracted from PBMCs. This entry is derived from a study of regulatory T cells in long-lasting Graves disease. Study-wide points: Those with persistent Graves' had less TCR diversity than newly diagnosed patients.

HTBI primers from iRepertoire and Arm-PCR of CDR3 regions yielded the TCR beta libraries. Each CDR3 protein is one row after TCRdb ran MiXCR on the multiplex PCR reads. The sample shows under 700,000 distinct CDR3 sequences, 15% to 20% of them seen only once. Unmatched junction bases numbered 4, after V lost 0 bases and J lost 8 bases. The CDR3 is made up of 16 amino acids. Per germline, CDR1 ENHRY and CDR2 SYGVKD. The same specimen was also included in a second study, on T cells in Graves' hyperthyroidism and ophthalmopathy. That work contributes: Patients between 18 and 65 years old had hyperthyroidism, newly diagnosed and lasting under 2 months. The primer set for the first-round RT-PCR of the TCR CDR3 was HTBI. The model identified upcoming ophthalmopathy a median roughly 6.5 months ahead of onset.

The clonotype comes from a woman aged 40-60 years with Graves disease. This chain joins TRBV10-3 and TRBJ2-1, with 13 nucleotides matching TRBD2. The specimen comprised peripheral blood mononuclear cells (PBMCs), sampled at new diagnosis, from a patient treated with antithyroid drugs. The CDR3 coding sequence is TGTGCCATCAGTGAGTCGACTAGCGGGGGGTTGTATGAGCAGTTCTTC. It is translated as CAISESTSGGLYEQFF.